This TCR beta chain is from a study of tumor and adjacent non-tumor tissue in lung cancer. In the study overall: Stage I to III disease affected 10 men and 5 women aged about 30 to 85.

RNA was extracted from bulk tissue without any cell sorting. Donors were chemotherapy-naive, newly diagnosed lung cancer surgical patients in China, August–late 2014. Of note for this clonotype: Its specificity is unknown. This may be a read error: a much more frequent sequence differs by one nucleotide.

TCRbeta libraries were built with three rounds of nested PCR, modified from ARM-PCR. TCRdb called the multiplex PCR reads again in MiXCR, with one record for every CDR3 protein. The data hold 68,000 or so distinct CDR3 sequences, with 50% to 60% observed a single time. The study's findings and limits: Higher tumor TCR diversity was associated with shorter survival. TCR diversity was significantly greater in tumor than normal lung tissue.

Per germline, CDR1 SGHRS and CDR2 YFSETQ. This CDR3 is built from 13 residues. The specimen sequenced was lung tumor tissue. The J gene is TRBJ1-1, the V gene TRBV5-1; no definite D call. The source is a man aged 45 to 65 with non-small cell lung cancer. The CDR3 sequence is CDSSYQANTEAFF. The CDR3, as DNA: TGCGACAGCAGCTACCAAGCGAACACTGAAGCTTTCTTT.